This TCR beta chain was obtained from a study of PD-1 blockade in classical Hodgkin lymphoma. Broader study findings: Patients were excluded if nivolumab began under 1 year after ASCT (the autologous transplant). By cycle point C4D1, TCR diversity had risen significantly in CD4+ cells (but not CD8+ cells).

Germline V CDR1 and CDR2: SGHDT, YYEEEE. The CDR3 is 15 amino acids. Trimming removed 0 bases from V and 7 bases from J, with 16 bases in between. Time point indicated: cycle 4 day 1 (C4D1), after more than 5 weeks of nivolumab. All patients relapsed after autologous stem cell transplantation, and brentuximab vedotin exposure varied. Magnetic negative selection of thawed PBMCs was the method by which CD4+ T cells were purified. As regards this clone: Its antigen is undetermined.

Method: immunoSEQ multiplex PCR; TCRdb's copy keeps in-frame clones and lacks some. Of 34,000 or so clones in the sample, roughly 92% were seen once. This receptor was identified in a human donor with classical Hodgkin lymphoma. The sample was CD4+ T cells from blood, taken before the fourth cycle of nivolumab. The chain is built from TRBV5-6 and TRBJ2-5; D might be TRBD1 (5 bases). CDR3 in DNA: TGTGCCAGCAGCTTGGAGCTAACCCAAAGGGGGACCCAGTACTTC. Translation: CASSLELTQRGTQYF.